One sample yielded the 17 T cell receptor beta chains listed below, sequenced in a study of brain T cells in children with intractable seizures. Time point noted: blood from clinic visit 5 months post-surgery; TSC patient then seizure free. Only in-frame clones appear in the TCRdb table, and some are missing; sequencing was by immunoSEQ multiplex PCR. Among 300,000 to 400,000 clones listed, approximately 93% were seen once. The material was peripheral blood, obtained 5 to 6 months after surgery. These TCRs come from a boy under three years old with tuberous sclerosis and intractable seizures.

A note on this clone: The same CDR3 can be traced to other DNA sequences in this sample. The chain joins TRBV6-5 to TRBJ1-2, with TRBD1 matching 9 bases. The V and J ends lost 7 bases and 4 bases, in that order; junction bases with no gene match: 1. Germline values: CDR1 MNHEY, CDR2 SVGAGI. The CDR3 length is 12 residues. In DNA, the CDR3 is TGTGCCAGCACGACAGGGGGCTATGGCTACACCTTC. Translating it yields CASTTGGYGYTF.

The rearrangement links TRBV5-4 to TRBJ1-2, with unresolved D. CDR1 is SGHNT and CDR2 is YYREEE in the germline V gene (reference sequence). This CDR3 has 14 amino acids. Trimming removed 0 bases at V and 6 bases at J, with 12 bases between. Here the CDR3 DNA reads TGTGCCAGCAGCTTGGGTGCGGATACCGATGGCTACACCTTC. Protein sequence: CASSLGADTDGYTF.

CDR3 sequence: CASSIPPASGEQYF. DNA for the CDR3: TGTGCCAGCAGCATACCTCCGGCCAGTGGGGAGCAGTACTTC. V gene TRBV5-5 combines with J gene TRBJ2-7; D is uncertain. Germline V gene lookup returns CDR1 SGHKS and CDR2 YYEKEE (reference sequence). This CDR3 has 14 residues. The V end lost 4 bases, the J end lost 7 bases, and 18 bases lay between the germline ends. The entire variable domain, with the rest obtained from reference TRBV5-5 and TRBJ2-7, is as follows: DAGVTQSPTHLIKTRGQQVTLRCSPISGHKSVSWYQQVLGQGPQFIFQYYEKEERGRGNFPDRFSARQFPNYSSELNVNALLLGDSALYLCASSIPPASGEQYFGPGTRLTVT.

The chain is built from TRBV10-3 and TRBJ1-4; D remains unclear. Germline lookup yields CDR1 ENHRY and CDR2 SYGVKD. V was cut by 3 bases and J by 2 bases, with 1 base left in between. The CDR3 has 12 residues. The CDR3: CAISDTNEKLFF. As DNA, the CDR3 is TGTGCCATCAGTGACACTAATGAAAAACTGTTTTTT.

The chain carries TRBV20-1 and TRBJ1-2; possibly TRBD1 for D (6 bases). The length of the CDR3 is 12 residues. Trimming shortened V by 3 bases and J by 4 bases, and 9 bases separated the two germline ends. Germline V gives CDR1 DFQATT, CDR2 SNEGSKA (reference sequence). The CDR3 is CSASQDSYGYTF. CDR3 coding DNA: TGCAGTGCTAGTCAGGACAGCTATGGCTACACCTTC.

This sequence joins TRBV27 and TRBJ2-7; 7 positions agree with TRBD1. The CDR3 has 13 residues. The junction had 1 base not matched to a gene; V was cut back by 5 bases and J by 0 bases. Germline-derived CDR1 and CDR2 are MNHEY and SMNVEV (reference sequence). CDR3 region: CASSTGDSYEQYF. The CDR3 bases are TGTGCCAGCAGTACAGGGGACTCCTACGAGCAGTACTTC.

The chain employs TRBV6-1 and TRBJ1-2; D not certain. The germline CDR1 and CDR2 sequences are MNHNS and SASEGT. The CDR3 loop spans 15 amino acids. V gave up 0 bases and J gave up 7 bases, with 15 bases separating them. As DNA, the CDR3 is TGTGCCAGCAGTGAAGCGCCTTCGGCGGCCGCTGGCTACACCTTC. Translation gives CASSEAPSAAAGYTF.

As regards this clone: Other nucleotide sequences in the sample specify the same CDR3. This chain connects TRBV3-1 (or the pseudogene TRBV3-2) to TRBJ1-2; D is unclear. The CDR3 length is 11 residues. Germline V gives CDR1 LGHDT, CDR2 YNNKEL (reference sequence). Trimming stripped 1 base from V and 5 bases from J, with 2 bases between. This CDR3 reads CASSQGYGYTF. The CDR3, as DNA: TGTGCCAGCAGCCAAGGGTATGGCTACACCTTC.

For this clone: Additional DNA sequences in this sample encode the identical CDR3. This rearrangement joins TRBV6-6 to TRBJ1-2; tentative D call: TRBD1 (6 bases). The CDR3 is 14 amino acids. V lost 0 bases, J lost 3 bases, and 8 bases lay in between. The germline gives CDR1 MNHNY, CDR2 SVGAGI (reference sequence). The CDR3 is CASSYSPGDYGYTF. DNA for the CDR3: TGTGCCAGCAGTTACTCCCCAGGGGACTATGGCTACACCTTC.

The chain recombines TRBV5-4 with TRBJ1-1; D is ambiguous. V was shortened by 4 bases and J by 6 bases, with 10 bases between the two germline ends. The CDR3 has 12 amino acids. The germline CDR1 and CDR2 sequences are SGHNT and YYREEE (reference sequence). DNA of the CDR3: TGTGCCAGCAGCACCCTCCAGGCTGAAGCTTTCTTT. Translated: CASSTLQAEAFF.

The CDR3: CASSLDTPNTGELFF. CDR3 sequence (DNA): TGTGCCAGCAGCTTAGATACACCGAACACCGGGGAGCTGTTTTTT. The V gene is TRBV11-3, the J gene TRBJ2-2, with D unclear. The germline V gene has CDR1 SGHNT and CDR2 YENEEA. Trimming cost V 0 bases and J 0 bases, with 5 bases left between them. This CDR3 comprises 15 residues.

The rearrangement joins TRBV5-1 to TRBJ2-7, with a weak D call TRBD1 (6 bases). V was shortened by 4 bases and J by 2 bases, with 13 bases between the two germline ends. The CDR3 contains 14 residues. Per germline, CDR1 SGHRS and CDR2 YFSETQ. The CDR3, as DNA: TGCGCCAGCAGCCGGGACGGACAGACCTACGAGCAGTACTTC. Translating gives CASSRDGQTYEQYF.

As to this clone: The same CDR3 also results from other DNA sequences found in this sample. The chain uses TRBV2 and TRBJ1-1; possible D gene TRBD1, 5 bases. Looked up from germline, CDR1 is SNHLY and CDR2 is FYNNEI. There are 14 residues in the CDR3. Trimming removed 6 bases from V and 2 bases from J, with 13 bases in between. CDR3 coding DNA: TGTGCCAGCAGGATCAGGGTGGGCAACACTGAAGCTTTCTTT. Translation gives CASRIRVGNTEAFF.

The chain joins TRBV6-6 to TRBJ2-1; TRBD2 agrees at 8 bases. J was trimmed by 4 bases and V by 1 base; bases with no gene match: 6. This CDR3 region has 16 residues. In germline, CDR1 is MNHNY, CDR2 SVGAGI (reference sequence). In DNA form, the CDR3 reads TGTGCCAGCAGTTACTACCTTAGCGGGAAATACAATGAGCAGTTCTTC. Its translation: CASSYYLSGKYNEQFF.

This clone showed up many times. The rearrangement links TRBV10-3 to TRBJ2-7; 14 nucleotides align to TRBD2. The CDR3 covers 14 residues. Losses at the gene ends were 8 bases for V and 0 bases for J; bases not matched to a gene: 0. CDR1 ENHRY and CDR2 SYGVKD come from the germline V gene. The CDR3 sequence: CAIGLAGGSYEQYF. The CDR3 nucleotides are TGTGCCATCGGACTAGCGGGGGGCTCCTACGAGCAGTACTTC.

The rearrangement links TRBV3-1 (or the pseudogene TRBV3-2) to TRBJ1-4; D remains unclear. The CDR3 covers 15 residues. Trimming removed 4 bases from V and 8 bases from J, with 17 bases in between. CDR1 is LGHDT and CDR2 is YNNKEL in the germline V gene (reference sequence). CDR3 region: CASSLRLVLGEKLFF. CDR3 DNA sequence: TGTGCCAGCAGCCTTCGTTTGGTTTTAGGGGAAAAACTGTTTTTT.

The chain carries TRBV15 and TRBJ2-3; 7 nucleotides align to TRBD2. Germline V CDR1 and CDR2: LNHNV, YYDKDF (reference sequence). The CDR3 consists of 14 residues. Unmatched junction bases numbered 2, after V lost 0 bases and J lost 5 bases. In nucleotides, the CDR3 is TGTGCCACCAGCAGAGAACTAGCGTTAGATACGCAGTATTTT. It translates to CATSRELALDTQYF.